The 29 T cell receptor beta chains in this list originate from one sample, sequenced in a study of T cell responses to AZD1222 COVID-19 vaccine. This table comes from immunoSEQ multiplex PCR, and its TCRdb copy is limited to in-frame clones, with some not included. The table has 95,000 to 150,000 clones, around 83% seen once. The source was peripheral blood, collected 28 days after the second AZD1222 dose. These receptors were collected from an adult who received the AZD1222 COVID-19 vaccine.

This clone was seen a handful of times. The rearrangement joins TRBV11-3 to TRBJ2-7, with D unresolved. This CDR3 region has 14 residues. Trimming pared 3 bases from V and 0 bases from J, leaving 9 bases between. Germline V gene lookup returns CDR1 SGHNT and CDR2 YENEEA. Here the CDR3 DNA reads TGTGCCAGCAGCTTTGGGGATAGCTCCTACGAGCAGTACTTC. Protein sequence: CASSFGDSSYEQYF.

This chain connects TRBV2 to TRBJ2-5; TRBD2 matches 7 bases. CDR1 is SNHLY, CDR2 FYNNEI, per germline. The CDR3 has 14 residues. V dropped 7 bases and J dropped 5; count of bases not matched to a gene: 10. The CDR3 DNA follows: TGTGCCAGCAACAGCGGGGACCCCGGGGAGACCCAGTACTTC. Its protein is CASNSGDPGETQYF.

This clone was seen once. The chain couples TRBV7-2 to TRBJ2-7; 7 positions agree with TRBD2. The V gene end was trimmed by 5 bases and the J gene end by 3 bases; junction bases not matched to a gene: 4. CDR3 length equals 13 residues. The germline V gene encodes CDR1 SGHTA and CDR2 FQGNSA. CDR3 DNA sequence: TGTGCCAGCAGCCGCACTAGCGTCTACGAGCAGTACTTC. As protein: CASSRTSVYEQYF. Complete variable domain (other parts from reference TRBV7-2 and TRBJ2-7): GAGVSQSPSNKVTEKGKDVELRCDPISGHTALYWYRQSLGQGLEFLIYFQGNSAPDKSGLPSDRFSAERTGGSVSTLTIQRTQQEDSAVYLCASSRTSVYEQYFGPGTRLTVT.

The table lists this clone with a few counts. This rearrangement joins TRBV3-1 (or the pseudogene TRBV3-2) to TRBJ1-6, with 9 bases that match TRBD1. The V and J ends lost 4 bases and 1 base, in that order; junction bases with no gene match: 8. The CDR3 has 18 amino acids. CDR1 is LGHDT and CDR2 is YNNKEL in the germline V gene (reference sequence). The CDR3 sequence is CASSLSTGTGSYNSPLHF. DNA for the CDR3: TGTGCCAGCAGCCTTAGTACCGGGACAGGGTCCTATAATTCACCCCTCCACTTT.

The rearrangement joins TRBV19 to TRBJ1-4, with 7 nucleotides matching TRBD1. From germline, CDR1 is LNHDA and CDR2 SQIVND (reference sequence). With V trimmed by 6 bases and J by 0 bases, 16 bases remained unmatched. The CDR3 is 19 residues long. In DNA form, the CDR3 reads TGTGCCAGTAGCACGCGTTCCAACAGGGGCCGTCCAACTAATGAAAAACTGTTTTTT. This sequence encodes CASSTRSNRGRPTNEKLFF.

This chain links TRBV7-6 with TRBJ2-3; D is ambiguous. V was clipped by 0 bases and J by 7 bases, with 14 bases between them. This CDR3 is built from 15 residues. CDR1 is SGHVS and CDR2 is FNYEAQ in the germline V gene. The CDR3 nucleotides are TGTGCCAGCAGCTTAGCGTTTTCGGGCGACAATACGCAGTATTTT. Translated, it gives CASSLAFSGDNTQYF.

The rearrangement uses TRBV28 and TRBJ1-3; D remains ambiguous. The CDR3 sequence is 17 residues long. The germline V and J ends were trimmed by 2 bases and 0 bases, with 14 bases remaining between them. Germline V gives CDR1 MDHEN, CDR2 SYDVKM. The CDR3 DNA reads as TGTGCCAGCAGTTTAAAGGTTGGATCGCTCTCTGGAAACACCATATATTTT. This codes for CASSLKVGSLSGNTIYF.

This clone appeared a single time. Other DNA sequences from this sample encode an identical CDR3 as well. The chain joins TRBV9 to TRBJ1-1; D is uncertain. CDR3 length equals 14 residues. V shed 2 bases and J shed 1 base, with 9 bases lying between them. Germline loops: CDR1 SGDLS, CDR2 YYNGEE. CDR3 DNA sequence: TGTGCCAGCAGCGTCGGTGGTACGAACACTGAAGCTTTCTTT. Its translation is CASSVGGTNTEAFF. The full variable domain, rest sourced from reference TRBV9 and TRBJ1-1, is DSGVTQTPKHLITATGQRVTLRCSPRSGDLSVYWYQQSLDQGLQFLIQYYNGEERAKGNILERFSAQQFPDLHSELNLSSLELGDSALYFCASSVGGTNTEAFFGQGTRLTVV.

CDR3 protein: CASSSGQPNTEAFF. The DNA for the CDR3 is TGCGCCAGCAGCTCCGGACAGCCCAACACTGAAGCTTTCTTT. The V call is TRBV5-1, the J call TRBJ1-1, with a possible D match to TRBD1 (6 bases). V was shortened by 3 bases and J by 2 bases, with 11 bases between the two germline ends. The CDR3 spans 14 residues. Germline V gives CDR1 SGHRS, CDR2 YFSETQ.

This clone was counted between two and nine times. The J gene is TRBJ1-5, the V gene TRBV27; D might be TRBD1 (5 bases). Deletions cut 3 bases from V and 6 bases from J, with 15 bases between. This CDR3 has 15 amino acids. The germline gives CDR1 MNHEY, CDR2 SMNVEV (reference sequence). CDR3 region: CASSLRWGKGQPQHF. The CDR3 region has the DNA TGTGCCAGCAGTTTGAGGTGGGGGAAGGGTCAGCCCCAGCATTTT.

This chain uses TRBV12-3 or TRBV12-4 with TRBJ1-1, with 8 bases aligning to TRBD1. The CDR3 contains 12 residues. The junction had 1 base not matched to a gene; V was cut back by 3 bases and J by 7 bases. The CDR3 DNA follows: TGTGCCAGCAGTTTCGACAGGGGTGAAGCTTTCTTT. This encodes CASSFDRGEAFF.

This chain links TRBV27 with TRBJ2-4; TRBD2 matches at 10 bases. V shed 5 bases, J shed 2 bases, and the junction held 12 bases outside the gene matches. This CDR3 is built from 18 residues. Germline V gene data show CDR1 as MNHEY and CDR2 as SMNVEV (reference sequence). The CDR3 reads CASSALGGSGGTKNIQYF. Written as DNA, the CDR3 is TGTGCCAGCAGTGCCCTAGGTGGTAGCGGGGGGACCAAAAACATTCAGTACTTC.

The chain joins TRBV28 to TRBJ2-7; 8 nucleotides match TRBD2. V lost 2 bases, J lost 6 bases, and 6 bases stayed unmatched. Germline V gene lookup returns CDR1 MDHEN and CDR2 SYDVKM. The CDR3 has 14 residues. CDR3 coding DNA: TGTGCCAGCAGTTTAGCGGGGGGCTTCGCCGAGCAGTACTTC. Translation: CASSLAGGFAEQYF.

The chain joins TRBV10-1 to TRBJ2-7; 11 bases fit TRBD1. The CDR3 has 13 amino acids. The junction had 3 bases not matched to a gene; V was cut back by 5 bases and J by 6 bases. Germline V gene data show CDR1 as WNHNN and CDR2 as SYGVQD (reference sequence). CDR3 sequence reads: CASSRDRGVEQYF. CDR3 in DNA: TGCGCCAGCAGTCGGGACAGGGGGGTCGAGCAGTACTTC.

The J gene is TRBJ1-6, the V gene TRBV28, with D possibly being TRBD1 (5 bases). This CDR3 region has 15 residues. Trimming removed 6 bases from V and 7 bases from J, with 16 bases in between. Per germline, CDR1 MDHEN and CDR2 SYDVKM. CDR3 sequence: CASSYPTERNSPLHF. The CDR3 nucleotides are TGTGCCAGCAGCTATCCGACAGAGAGAAATTCACCCCTCCACTTT.

The genes are TRBV15 and TRBJ1-4; TRBD1 aligns across 9 bases. This CDR3 is 19 amino acids long. The V and J ends lost 0 bases and 8 bases, in that order; junction bases with no gene match: 16. The germline V gene has CDR1 LNHNV and CDR2 YYDKDF (reference sequence). In DNA, the CDR3 is TGTGCCACCAGCAGAGATCGGGCGACCACAGGGGGCAAACTAGAAAAACTGTTTTTT. This sequence encodes CATSRDRATTGGKLEKLFF.

For the CDR3, the DNA is TGTGCCAGCACCCCCAGACTATTCCGATACGAGCAGTACTTC. It is translated as CASTPRLFRYEQYF. The chain recombines TRBV28 with TRBJ2-7; D perhaps matches TRBD2 (5 bases). The CDR3 extends over 14 amino acids. The germline V gene has CDR1 MDHEN and CDR2 SYDVKM. Trimming removed 7 bases from V and 4 bases from J, with 17 bases in between.

The gene calls are TRBV5-5 and TRBJ2-3; 9 bases fit TRBD1. V shed 4 bases, J shed 4 bases, and the junction held 4 bases outside the gene matches. Germline values: CDR1 SGHKS, CDR2 YYEKEE (reference sequence). The CDR3 runs 14 residues. This CDR3 is CASSDRDRADTQYF. In DNA form, the CDR3 reads TGTGCCAGCAGCGACCGGGACAGGGCAGATACGCAGTATTTT.

The table lists this clone with a few counts. The chain links TRBV29-1 to TRBJ1-4; 11 bases fit TRBD1. Germline V gives CDR1 SQVTM, CDR2 ANQGSEA. The CDR3 extends over 14 amino acids. J gave up 8 bases and V 4 bases, and 6 bases lay outside the gene matches. For the CDR3, the DNA is TGCAGCGTTGCGCGGGACAGGGGGAGAGAAAAACTGTTTTTT. It codes for CSVARDRGREKLFF.

V is TRBV27 and J is TRBJ2-7, with 8 bases aligning to TRBD1. The germline V gene encodes CDR1 MNHEY and CDR2 SMNVEV (reference sequence). The CDR3 covers 13 residues. The junction had 3 bases not matched to a gene; V was cut back by 4 bases and J by 4 bases. CDR3 residues: CASSSGGGYEQYF. Here the CDR3 DNA reads TGTGCCAGCAGTTCAGGGGGCGGGTACGAGCAGTACTTC.

The gene calls are TRBV19 and TRBJ1-6; 8 bases fit TRBD1. Trimming removed 6 bases from V and 1 base from J; junction bases left unmatched: 5. Germline CDR1 LNHDA, CDR2 SQIVND (reference sequence). The CDR3 sequence is 16 residues long. The CDR3 coding sequence is TGTGCCAGTAGGGGGACAGGCGAGTCCTATAATTCACCCCTCCACTTT. It codes for CASRGTGESYNSPLHF.

This chain uses TRBV28 with TRBJ1-2, with TRBD1 identical over 8 bases. The length of the CDR3 is 14 residues. Germline trimming cut 6 bases from V and 8 bases from J; bases unmatched to any gene: 11. Germline V gene lookup returns CDR1 MDHEN and CDR2 SYDVKM. The CDR3 DNA sequence: TGTGCCAGCAGCCACGGACAGGGCGCAGGAGGCTACACCTTC. Amino acids: CASSHGQGAGGYTF.

This clone has a handful of counts. This chain links TRBV3-1 (or the pseudogene TRBV3-2) with TRBJ2-7; no reliable D call. The germline V and J ends were trimmed by 4 bases and 6 bases, with 10 bases remaining between them. CDR3 length: 12 amino acids. The germline V gene encodes CDR1 LGHDT and CDR2 YNNKEL (reference sequence). The CDR3, as DNA: TGTGCCAGCAGCCGATTAGCAGGCGAGCAGTACTTC. This translates into CASSRLAGEQYF.

The rearrangement joins TRBV11-3 to TRBJ1-1; D is undetermined. CDR1 and CDR2 (germline): SGHNT, YENEEA. V lost 3 bases, J lost 8 bases, and 7 bases lay in between. The CDR3 sequence is 11 residues long. CDR3 DNA: TGTGCCAGCAGCTTCGGTACCGAAGCTTTCTTT. Translated, it gives CASSFGTEAFF.

The chain uses TRBV10-2 and TRBJ1-4, with D possibly being TRBD1 (5 bases). The germline CDR1 and CDR2 sequences are WSHSY and SAAADI. CDR3 length equals 13 residues. V gave up 6 bases and J gave up 7 bases, with 12 bases separating them. The CDR3 sequence: CASRDTASEKLFF. Here the CDR3 DNA reads TGCGCCAGCAGGGACACGGCTAGTGAAAAACTGTTTTTT.

The chain carries TRBV5-4 and TRBJ2-3; D might be TRBD1 or TRBD2, each matching 6 bases. Germline lookup yields CDR1 SGHNT and CDR2 YYREEE (reference sequence). Trimming left V 4 bases short and J 2 bases short, with 14 bases between. The CDR3 spans 15 residues. The CDR3 bases are TGTGCCAGCAGCGGAGGGGGGCCGGACACAGATACGCAGTATTTT. Its protein product is CASSGGGPDTDTQYF.

This chain links TRBV12-2 with TRBJ1-2; TRBD1 is the table's D call and was not checked against the DNA. TRBV12-2 is an annotated pseudogene. CDR3 length: 14 amino acids. This CDR3 is CASRRNDRDYGYTF. CDR3 coding DNA: TGTGCAAGTCGCAGGAATGACAGGGACTATGGCTACACCTTC.

The chain combines TRBV2 with TRBJ1-6; the D gene is possibly TRBD1 (5 bases). This CDR3 spans 13 amino acids. V was clipped by 6 bases and J by 18 bases, with 21 bases between them. CDR1 is SNHLY and CDR2 is FYNNEI in the germline V gene. In DNA, the CDR3 is TGTGCCAGCAGCCTGGGCCGCGCCGGGGGAGACCACTTT. Its translation is CASSLGRAGGDHF.

This clone was detected only a few times. The rearrangement uses TRBV7-9 and TRBJ1-2; 9 nucleotides align to TRBD1. After removal of 5 bases from V and 4 bases from J, the junction contained 8 bases not matched to a gene. Germline loops: CDR1 SEHNR, CDR2 FQNEAQ (reference sequence). The CDR3 runs 15 residues. Here the CDR3 reads CASSAPGQGTYGYTF. CDR3 in DNA: TGTGCCAGCAGCGCGCCGGGACAGGGTACCTATGGCTACACCTTC.